The 24 T cell receptor beta chains below were found in one sample sequenced in a study of cytomegalovirus exposure and HLA in healthy donors. This PCR relied on a set of 60 Vbeta primers and 13 Jbeta primers. Method: immunoSEQ multiplex PCR; TCRdb's copy keeps in-frame clones and lacks some. The sample includes some 190,000 clones, around 85% of them seen just once. Sequencing was carried out using PBMCs. Every receptor here comes from a man younger than 35 in good health and CMV-seronegative.

The chain links TRBV28 to TRBJ2-7, with 8 bases that match TRBD1. The germline V gene encodes CDR1 MDHEN and CDR2 SYDVKM. The CDR3 length is 15 residues. After removal of 2 bases from V and 3 bases from J, the junction contained 6 bases not matched to a gene. The CDR3 reads CASSLARDRHYEQYF. The CDR3, as DNA: TGTGCCAGCAGTTTAGCAAGGGACAGGCACTACGAGCAGTACTTC.

The chain joins TRBV7-2 to TRBJ2-7; TRBD1 matches at 10 bases. V shed 5 bases, J shed 5 bases, and the junction held 6 bases outside the gene matches. Germline-derived CDR1 and CDR2 are SGHTA and FQGNSA. CDR3 size: 14 residues. The CDR3 nucleotides are TGTGCCAGCAGCCACCGGGACAGGGGCAACGAGCAGTACTTC. Its protein product is CASSHRDRGNEQYF.

Here the CDR3 reads CSVKTSGSGYEQYF. The CDR3 bases are TGCAGCGTGAAGACTAGCGGGAGTGGATACGAGCAGTACTTC. The chain combines TRBV29-1 with TRBJ2-7; 12 bases match TRBD2. V was clipped by 6 bases and J by 4 bases; unmatched bases: 7. From germline, CDR1 is SQVTM and CDR2 ANQGSEA. The CDR3 spans 14 residues.

The chain recombines TRBV27 with TRBJ2-3; the D gene is possibly TRBD1 (6 bases). The V end was cut by 7 bases, the J end by 4 bases, with 21 bases between. From germline, CDR1 is MNHEY and CDR2 SMNVEV (reference sequence). The CDR3 runs to 16 residues. The CDR3, as DNA: TGTGCCAGCAAGCTACAGGGAGTCCGTTTATCAGATACGCAGTATTTT. Protein sequence: CASKLQGVRLSDTQYF.

The genes are TRBV7-9 and TRBJ1-2; 9 bases agree with TRBD1. CDR1 is SEHNR and CDR2 is FQNEAQ in the germline V gene (reference sequence). With 6 bases clipped from V and 7 bases from J, the junction kept 9 bases outside the gene matches. The length of the CDR3 is 14 residues. Here the CDR3 DNA reads TGTGCCAGCAGTCAAAATACAGGGGGCTCTGGCTACACCTTC. It encodes CASSQNTGGSGYTF.

The V call is TRBV13, the J call TRBJ2-2; a weak D match, TRBD2 (5 bases). Trimming stripped 2 bases from V and 5 bases from J, with 12 bases between. This CDR3 region has 15 residues. Germline loops: CDR1 PRHDT, CDR2 FYEKMQ (reference sequence). The CDR3 DNA sequence: TGTGCCAGCAGCTTAAGGCTAGCTGGTACCGGGGAGCTGTTTTTT. Translated: CASSLRLAGTGELFF.

This clone is medium-sized. V gene TRBV7-9 combines with J gene TRBJ2-7, with TRBD1 matching 8 bases. Germline CDR1 is SEHNR and CDR2 is FQNEAQ (reference sequence). This CDR3 is built from 18 residues. The V and J ends lost 5 bases and 5 bases, in that order; junction bases with no gene match: 20. The DNA for the CDR3 is TGTGCCAGCAGCCCGATCCATTACTCCCGACAGGGGACGAACGAGCAGTACTTC. Encoded protein: CASSPIHYSRQGTNEQYF.

This chain connects TRBV7-3 to TRBJ2-7; 9 bases are a match to TRBD1. The V gene end was trimmed by 5 bases and the J gene end by 7 bases; junction bases not matched to a gene: 6. The CDR3 is 13 residues long. Germline V gives CDR1 SGHTA, CDR2 FQGTGA. The CDR3: CASSRGQGEEQYF. The CDR3, as DNA: TGTGCCAGCAGCCGGGGACAGGGTGAAGAGCAGTACTTC.

The V call is TRBV30, the J call TRBJ1-5; 7 positions match TRBD1. CDR1 is GTSNPN, CDR2 SVGIG, per germline (reference sequence). This CDR3 region has 14 residues. V lost 3 bases and J lost 2; bases outside the gene matches: 4. Here the CDR3 reads CAWSEGQRNQPQHF. The CDR3 coding sequence is TGTGCCTGGAGCGAGGGACAGCGCAATCAGCCCCAGCATTTT.

Details on this clone: Other DNA sequences within the sample encode an identical CDR3. CDR3 residues: CASSAGGYEQYF. In DNA, the CDR3 is TGTGCCAGCTCGGCAGGTGGGTACGAGCAGTACTTC. V gene TRBV6-6 combines with J gene TRBJ2-7; D remains ambiguous. The CDR3 is 12 residues long. Deletions cut 8 bases from V and 4 bases from J, with 12 bases between. CDR1 is MNHNY and CDR2 is SVGAGI in the germline V gene (reference sequence).

The chain carries TRBV19 and TRBJ1-1; TRBD1 aligns across 8 bases. Germline-derived CDR1 and CDR2 are LNHDA and SQIVND (reference sequence). This CDR3 spans 12 amino acids. Trimming at V came to 7 bases and at J to 5 bases, leaving 3 bases not matched to a gene. The CDR3 sequence is CASKRQGTEAFF. As DNA, the CDR3 is TGTGCCAGTAAGCGACAGGGGACTGAAGCTTTCTTT.

This rearrangement joins TRBV7-9 to TRBJ2-7, with TRBD2 matching 7 bases. The CDR3 is made up of 16 amino acids. After removal of 5 bases from V and 2 bases from J, the junction contained 12 bases not matched to a gene. Germline CDR1 reads SEHNR; CDR2 reads FQNEAQ (reference sequence). In DNA, the CDR3 is TGTGCCAGCAGCCCCCGAGGGCCAGCGGGGCCCTACGAGCAGTACTTC. This gives the protein CASSPRGPAGPYEQYF.

This chain connects TRBV29-1 to TRBJ1-1; D may be TRBD1 (6 bases). This CDR3 spans 14 amino acids. Deletions cut 5 bases from V and 2 bases from J, with 15 bases between. CDR1 is SQVTM and CDR2 is ANQGSEA in the germline V gene. CDR3 amino acids: CSVTRTATNTEAFF. CDR3 nucleotide sequence: TGCAGCGTTACCCGGACAGCTACAAACACTGAAGCTTTCTTT. Using reference TRBV29-1 and TRBJ1-1 for the parts outside the CDR3, the full variable domain is SAVISQKPSRDICQRGTSLTIQCQVDSQVTMMFWYRQQPGQSLTLIATANQGSEATYESGFVIDKFPISRPNLTFSTLTVSNMSPEDSSIYLCSVTRTATNTEAFFGQGTRLTVV.

The chain uses TRBV6-1 and TRBJ1-4, with D perhaps matching TRBD1 (5 bases). This CDR3 region has 14 residues. CDR1 MNHNS and CDR2 SASEGT come from the germline V gene. The V gene lost 11 bases and the J gene lost 1 base, with 14 bases spanning the gap. CDR3 protein: CAVGGDGTNEKLFF. The CDR3 DNA follows: TGTGCCGTCGGGGGGGACGGAACTAATGAAAAACTGTTTTTT.

The CDR3 is CASSNYRGRGEKLFF. The CDR3 DNA follows: TGTGCCAGTAGTAACTACAGGGGTCGGGGTGAAAAACTGTTTTTT. The rearrangement joins TRBV19 to TRBJ1-4; 7 bases map to TRBD1. Trimming took 4 bases from V and 7 from J; bases not matched to a gene: 9. This CDR3 contains 15 residues. Per the germline V gene, CDR1 is LNHDA and CDR2 is SQIVND (reference sequence).

CDR3 nucleotides: TGTGCCAGCAGTTATCTAGCGGGAGGGCTACGAGAGACCCAGTACTTC. It encodes CASSYLAGGLRETQYF. The V call is TRBV6-5, the J call TRBJ2-5; 12 bases map to TRBD2. The CDR3 sequence is 16 residues long. Germline trimming cut 3 bases from V and 4 bases from J; bases unmatched to any gene: 6. CDR1 and CDR2 from the germline V gene are MNHEY and SVGAGI.

CDR3 protein: CASSVDSGGFQETQYF. The DNA for the CDR3 is TGTGCCAGCAGCGTAGACAGCGGCGGTTTCCAAGAGACCCAGTACTTC. V is TRBV9 and J is TRBJ2-5, with D possibly TRBD2 on 5 matching bases. The CDR3 sequence is 16 residues long. Germline CDR1 reads SGDLS; CDR2 reads YYNGEE. The V end lost 0 bases, the J end lost 1 base, and 13 bases lay between the germline ends.

V usage is TRBV6-1 and J usage is TRBJ1-2, with a weak D call TRBD1 (6 bases). The CDR3 runs 15 residues. Trimming removed 7 bases at V and 4 bases at J, with 19 bases between. Germline V CDR1 and CDR2: MNHNS, SASEGT. CDR3 amino acids: CASIRQVVTGYGYTF. The CDR3 nucleotides are TGTGCCAGCATCAGACAGGTTGTGACTGGCTATGGCTACACCTTC.

The gene calls are TRBV7-8 and TRBJ2-7; perhaps TRBD2 as D (6 bases). The CDR3 totals 16 residues. The V end was cut by 5 bases, the J end by 1 base, with 18 bases between. Germline V lookup: CDR1 SGHVS, CDR2 FQNEAQ. CDR3 in DNA: TGTGCCAGCAGCCCACTCACGGGAGTGGGGTCCTACGAGCAGTACTTC. Its translation is CASSPLTGVGSYEQYF.

The chain has TRBV11-2 and TRBJ2-5, with unresolved D. The germline V and J ends were trimmed by 1 base and 2 bases, with 8 bases remaining between them. This CDR3 is built from 14 residues. Germline V gene lookup returns CDR1 SGHAT and CDR2 FQNNGV. The CDR3 here is CASSLVPSQETQYF. In nucleotides, the CDR3 is TGTGCCAGCAGCTTAGTCCCGTCTCAAGAGACCCAGTACTTC.

The V and J genes are TRBV29-1 and TRBJ1-2; D unclear. In germline, CDR1 is SQVTM, CDR2 ANQGSEA. The CDR3 extends over 12 amino acids. Trimming left V 7 bases short and J 8 bases short, with 17 bases between. Written as DNA, the CDR3 is TGCAGCGCCGCACGCGGTGGGTACGGCTACACCTTC. It specifies CSAARGGYGYTF.

This clone was observed a handful of times. The gene calls are TRBV7-2 and TRBJ1-6; D might be TRBD1 (6 bases). The V gene lost 4 bases and the J gene lost 10 bases, with 20 bases spanning the gap. The CDR3 is 16 amino acids. The germline V gene has CDR1 SGHTA and CDR2 FQGNSA. Here the CDR3 reads CASSSTLQGMGSPLHF. CDR3 bases: TGTGCCAGCAGCTCGACCCTTCAGGGGATGGGGTCACCCCTCCACTTT.

CDR3 nucleotides: TGTGCCAGTAGTATATGGCTATCCTATCAACCCGGGACTAGCGGGAGGACCACCGGGGAGCTGTTTTTT. Protein: CASSIWLSYQPGTSGRTTGELFF. The chain recombines TRBV19 with TRBJ2-2; TRBD2 aligns across 15 bases. V shed 2 bases, J shed 4 bases, and the junction held 20 bases outside the gene matches. The CDR3 length is 23 residues. CDR1 and CDR2 (germline): LNHDA, SQIVND (reference sequence).

The V gene is TRBV9, the J gene TRBJ1-4; D not certain. CDR3 size: 14 residues. Germline V lookup: CDR1 SGDLS, CDR2 YYNGEE. The ends were cut back, 0 bases at V and 0 bases at J, with 3 bases in the middle. This CDR3 is CASSVASTNEKLFF. The CDR3 bases are TGTGCCAGCAGCGTAGCCTCAACTAATGAAAAACTGTTTTTT. Full variable domain (missing parts from reference TRBV9 and TRBJ1-4): DSGVTQTPKHLITATGQRVTLRCSPRSGDLSVYWYQQSLDQGLQFLIQYYNGEERAKGNILERFSAQQFPDLHSELNLSSLELGDSALYFCASSVASTNEKLFFGSGTQLSVL.